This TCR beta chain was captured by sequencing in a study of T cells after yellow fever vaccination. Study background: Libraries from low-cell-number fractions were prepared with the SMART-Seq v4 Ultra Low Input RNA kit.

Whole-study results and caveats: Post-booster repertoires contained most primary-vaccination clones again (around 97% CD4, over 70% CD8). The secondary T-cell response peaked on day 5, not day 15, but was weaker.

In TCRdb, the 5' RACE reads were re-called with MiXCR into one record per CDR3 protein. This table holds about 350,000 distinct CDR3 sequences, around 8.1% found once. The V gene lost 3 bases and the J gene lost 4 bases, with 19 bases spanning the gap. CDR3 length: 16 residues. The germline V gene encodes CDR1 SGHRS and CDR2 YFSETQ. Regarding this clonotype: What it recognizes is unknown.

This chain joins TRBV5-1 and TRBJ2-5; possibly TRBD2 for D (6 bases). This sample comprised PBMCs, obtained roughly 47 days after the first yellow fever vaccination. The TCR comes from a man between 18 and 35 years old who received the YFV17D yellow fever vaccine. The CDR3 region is CASSSPRREFSETQYF. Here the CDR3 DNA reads TGCGCCAGCAGCTCCCCCCGGAGGGAGTTTTCAGAGACCCAGTACTTC.